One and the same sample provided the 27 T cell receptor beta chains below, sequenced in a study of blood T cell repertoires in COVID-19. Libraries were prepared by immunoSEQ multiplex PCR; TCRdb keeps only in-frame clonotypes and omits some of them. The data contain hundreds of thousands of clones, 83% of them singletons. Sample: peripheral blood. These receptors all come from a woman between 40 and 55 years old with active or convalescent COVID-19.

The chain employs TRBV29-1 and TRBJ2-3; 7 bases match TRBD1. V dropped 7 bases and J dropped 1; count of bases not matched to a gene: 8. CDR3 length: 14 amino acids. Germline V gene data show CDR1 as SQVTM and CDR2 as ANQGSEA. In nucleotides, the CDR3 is TGCAGCGCCCAGGGGCAGGGGGGCACAGATACGCAGTATTTT. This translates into CSAQGQGGTDTQYF.

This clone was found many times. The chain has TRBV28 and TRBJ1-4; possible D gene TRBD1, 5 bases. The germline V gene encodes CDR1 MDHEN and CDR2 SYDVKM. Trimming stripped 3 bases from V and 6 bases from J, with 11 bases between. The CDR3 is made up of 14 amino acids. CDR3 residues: CASSFTGWDEKLFF. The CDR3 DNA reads TGTGCCAGCAGTTTTACAGGTTGGGATGAAAAACTGTTTTTT.

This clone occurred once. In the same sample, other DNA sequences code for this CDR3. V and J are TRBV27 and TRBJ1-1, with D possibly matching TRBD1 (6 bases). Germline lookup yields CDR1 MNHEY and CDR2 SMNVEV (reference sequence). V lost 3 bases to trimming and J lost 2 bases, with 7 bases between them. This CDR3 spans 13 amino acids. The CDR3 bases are TGTGCCAGCAGTTTGACAGGTAACACTGAAGCTTTCTTT. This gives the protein CASSLTGNTEAFF.

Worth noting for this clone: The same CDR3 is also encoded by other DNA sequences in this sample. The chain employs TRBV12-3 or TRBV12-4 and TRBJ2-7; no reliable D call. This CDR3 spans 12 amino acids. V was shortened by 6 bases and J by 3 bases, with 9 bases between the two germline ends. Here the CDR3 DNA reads TGTGCCAGCAGCCGACAAAACTACGAGCAGTACTTC. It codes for CASSRQNYEQYF.

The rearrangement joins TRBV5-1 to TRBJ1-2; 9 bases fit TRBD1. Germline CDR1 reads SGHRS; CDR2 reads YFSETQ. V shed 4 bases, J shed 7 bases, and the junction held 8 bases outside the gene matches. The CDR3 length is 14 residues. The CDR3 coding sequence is TGCGCCAGCAGCCCCCGGACAGGGGAGGGTGGCTACACCTTC. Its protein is CASSPRTGEGGYTF.

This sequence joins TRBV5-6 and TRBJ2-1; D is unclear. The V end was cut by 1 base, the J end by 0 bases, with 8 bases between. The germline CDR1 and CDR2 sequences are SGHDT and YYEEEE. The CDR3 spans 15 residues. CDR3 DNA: TGTGCCAGCAGCTTGCAGGTCAGCTCCTACAATGAGCAGTTCTTC. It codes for CASSLQVSSYNEQFF.

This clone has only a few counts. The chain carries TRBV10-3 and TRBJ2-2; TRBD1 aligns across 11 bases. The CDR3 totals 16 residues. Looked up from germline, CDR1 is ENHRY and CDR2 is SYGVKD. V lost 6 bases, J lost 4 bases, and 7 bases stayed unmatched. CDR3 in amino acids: CAIRPGTGGGTGELFF. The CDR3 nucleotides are TGTGCCATCAGACCCGGGACAGGGGGAGGCACCGGGGAGCTGTTTTTT.

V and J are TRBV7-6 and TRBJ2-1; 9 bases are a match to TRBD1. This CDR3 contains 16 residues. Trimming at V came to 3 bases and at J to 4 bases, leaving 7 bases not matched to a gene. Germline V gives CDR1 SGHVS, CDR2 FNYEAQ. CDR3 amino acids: CASSFQPGQGYNEQFF. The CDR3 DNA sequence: TGTGCCAGCAGCTTCCAACCGGGACAGGGTTACAATGAGCAGTTCTTC. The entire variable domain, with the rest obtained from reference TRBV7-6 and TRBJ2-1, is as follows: GAGVSQSPRYKVTKRGQDVALRCDPISGHVSLYWYRQALGQGPEFLTYFNYEAQQDKSGLPNDRFSAERPEGSISTLTIQRTEQRDSAMYRCASSFQPGQGYNEQFFGPGTRLTVL.

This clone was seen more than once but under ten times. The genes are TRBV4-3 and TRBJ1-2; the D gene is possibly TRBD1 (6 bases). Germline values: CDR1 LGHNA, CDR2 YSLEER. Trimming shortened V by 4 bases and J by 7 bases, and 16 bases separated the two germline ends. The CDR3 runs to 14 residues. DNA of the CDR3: TGCGCCAGCAGCCCCGAGGGGGGGTCGGGTGGCTACACCTTC. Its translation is CASSPEGGSGGYTF.

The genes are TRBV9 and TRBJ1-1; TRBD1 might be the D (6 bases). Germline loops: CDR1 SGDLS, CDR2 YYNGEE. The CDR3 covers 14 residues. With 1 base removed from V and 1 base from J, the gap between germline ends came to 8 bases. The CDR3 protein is CASSVKTGNTEAFF. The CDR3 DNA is TGTGCCAGCAGCGTAAAGACAGGGAACACTGAAGCTTTCTTT.

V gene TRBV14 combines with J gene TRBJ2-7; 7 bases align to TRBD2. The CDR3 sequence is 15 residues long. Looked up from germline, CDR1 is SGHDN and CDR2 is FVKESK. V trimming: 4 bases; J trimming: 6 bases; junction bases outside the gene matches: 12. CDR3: CASSRTGGVGGEQYF. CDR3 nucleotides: TGTGCCAGCAGCCGCACGGGGGGAGTGGGGGGCGAGCAGTACTTC.

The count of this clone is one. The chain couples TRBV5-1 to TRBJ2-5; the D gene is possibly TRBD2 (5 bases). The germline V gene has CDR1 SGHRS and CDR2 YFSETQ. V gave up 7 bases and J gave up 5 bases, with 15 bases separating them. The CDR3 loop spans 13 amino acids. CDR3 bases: TGCGCCAGCGGAATGACGGGATGGGAGACCCAGTACTTC. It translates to CASGMTGWETQYF.

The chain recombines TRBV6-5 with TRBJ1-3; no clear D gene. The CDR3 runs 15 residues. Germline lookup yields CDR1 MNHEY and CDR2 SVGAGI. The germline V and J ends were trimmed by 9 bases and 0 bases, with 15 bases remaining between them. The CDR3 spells CASSTLRVSGNTIYF. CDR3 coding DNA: TGTGCCAGTTCCACCCTACGGGTCTCTGGAAACACCATATATTTT.

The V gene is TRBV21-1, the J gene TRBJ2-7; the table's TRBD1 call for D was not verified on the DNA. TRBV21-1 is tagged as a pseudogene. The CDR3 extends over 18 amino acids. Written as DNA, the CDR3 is TGTGCCAGCAGCCAGAGGCCGAAACAGGTGTTAGCTTCCTACGAGCAGTACTTC. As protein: CASSQRPKQVLASYEQYF.

The CDR3 loop is CASSQIAGGRLLYNEQFF. CDR3 in DNA: TGCGCCAGCAGCCAAATAGCGGGGGGGCGACTACTGTACAATGAGCAGTTCTTC. The chain combines TRBV4-1 with TRBJ2-1; 11 bases are shared with TRBD2. Per the germline V gene, CDR1 is MGHRA and CDR2 is YSYEKL. J gave up 4 bases and V 2 bases, and 10 bases lay outside the gene matches. The CDR3 contains 18 residues.

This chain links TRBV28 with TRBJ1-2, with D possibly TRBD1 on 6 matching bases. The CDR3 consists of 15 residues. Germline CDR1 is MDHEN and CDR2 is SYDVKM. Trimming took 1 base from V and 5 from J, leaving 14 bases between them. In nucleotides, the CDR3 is TGTGCCAGCAGTTTATCCGTCAGGGGAGGGTATGGCTACACCTTC. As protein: CASSLSVRGGYGYTF.

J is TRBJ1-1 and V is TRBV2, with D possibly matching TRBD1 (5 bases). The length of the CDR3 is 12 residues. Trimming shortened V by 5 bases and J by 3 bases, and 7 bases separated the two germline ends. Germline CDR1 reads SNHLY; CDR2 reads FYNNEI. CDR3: CASSQGDTEAFF. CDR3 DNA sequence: TGTGCCAGCAGTCAGGGTGACACTGAAGCTTTCTTT.

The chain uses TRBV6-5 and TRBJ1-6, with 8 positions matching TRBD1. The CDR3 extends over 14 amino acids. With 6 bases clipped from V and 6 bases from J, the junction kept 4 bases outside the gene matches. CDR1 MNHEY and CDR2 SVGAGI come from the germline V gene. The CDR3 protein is CASREGQVNSPLHF. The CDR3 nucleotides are TGTGCCAGCAGAGAGGGACAGGTTAATTCACCCCTCCACTTT.

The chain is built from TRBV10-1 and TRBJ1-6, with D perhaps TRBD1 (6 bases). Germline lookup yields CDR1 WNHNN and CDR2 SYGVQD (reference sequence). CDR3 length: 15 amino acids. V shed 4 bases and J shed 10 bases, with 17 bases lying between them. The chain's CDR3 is CASSGGRKANSPLHF. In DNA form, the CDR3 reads TGCGCCAGCAGTGGGGGGCGCAAAGCCAACTCACCCCTCCACTTT.

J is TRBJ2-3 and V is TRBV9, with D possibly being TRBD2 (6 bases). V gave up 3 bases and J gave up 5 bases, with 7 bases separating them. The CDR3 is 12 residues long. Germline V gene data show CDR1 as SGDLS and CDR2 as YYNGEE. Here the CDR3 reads CASSGLGDTQYF. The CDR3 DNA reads TGTGCCAGCAGCGGACTAGGAGATACGCAGTATTTT. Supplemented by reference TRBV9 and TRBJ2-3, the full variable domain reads DSGVTQTPKHLITATGQRVTLRCSPRSGDLSVYWYQQSLDQGLQFLIQYYNGEERAKGNILERFSAQQFPDLHSELNLSSLELGDSALYFCASSGLGDTQYFGPGTRLTVL.

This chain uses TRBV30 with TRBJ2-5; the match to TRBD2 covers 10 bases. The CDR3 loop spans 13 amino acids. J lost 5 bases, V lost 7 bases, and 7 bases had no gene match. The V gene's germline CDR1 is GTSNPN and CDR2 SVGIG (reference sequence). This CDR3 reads CASERGGLETQYF. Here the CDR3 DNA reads TGTGCCTCAGAGCGGGGGGGCCTGGAGACCCAGTACTTC.

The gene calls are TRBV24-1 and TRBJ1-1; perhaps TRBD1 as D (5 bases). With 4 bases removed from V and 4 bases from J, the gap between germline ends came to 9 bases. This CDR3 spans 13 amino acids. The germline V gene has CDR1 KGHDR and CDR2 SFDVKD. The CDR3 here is CATSDYDSTEAFF. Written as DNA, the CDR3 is TGTGCCACCAGTGACTACGACAGCACTGAAGCTTTCTTT.

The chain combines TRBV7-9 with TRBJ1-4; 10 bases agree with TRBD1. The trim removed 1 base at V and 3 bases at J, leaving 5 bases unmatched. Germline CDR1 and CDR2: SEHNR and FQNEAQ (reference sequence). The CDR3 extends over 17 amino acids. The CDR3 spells CASSLDGQGVSNEKLFF. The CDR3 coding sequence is TGTGCCAGCAGCTTAGATGGACAGGGGGTATCTAATGAAAAACTGTTTTTT.

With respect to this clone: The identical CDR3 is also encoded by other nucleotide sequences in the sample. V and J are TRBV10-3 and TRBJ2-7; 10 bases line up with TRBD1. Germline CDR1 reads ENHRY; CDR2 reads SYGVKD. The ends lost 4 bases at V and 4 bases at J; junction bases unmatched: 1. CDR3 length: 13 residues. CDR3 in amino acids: CAISGDRGYEQYF. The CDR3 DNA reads TGTGCCATCAGTGGGGACAGGGGTTACGAGCAGTACTTC.

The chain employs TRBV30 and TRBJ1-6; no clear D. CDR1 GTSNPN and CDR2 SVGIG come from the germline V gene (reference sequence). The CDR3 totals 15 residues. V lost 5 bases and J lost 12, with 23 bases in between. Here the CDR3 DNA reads TGTGCCTGGTCACCGGGGATCCCCAGGTTCGGACCCCTCCACTTT. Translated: CAWSPGIPRFGPLHF.

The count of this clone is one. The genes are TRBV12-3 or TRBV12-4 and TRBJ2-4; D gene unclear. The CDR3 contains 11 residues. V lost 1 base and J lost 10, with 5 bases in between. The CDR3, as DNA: TGTGCCAGCAGTTTAGTAGCAATTCAGTACTTC. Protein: CASSLVAIQYF.

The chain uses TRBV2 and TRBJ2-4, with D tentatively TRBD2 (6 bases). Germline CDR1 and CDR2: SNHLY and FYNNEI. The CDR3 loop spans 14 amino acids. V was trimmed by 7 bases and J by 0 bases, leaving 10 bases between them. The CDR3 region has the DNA TGTGCCAGCATGCCGGGGGAAGCCAAAAACATTCAGTACTTC. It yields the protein CASMPGEAKNIQYF. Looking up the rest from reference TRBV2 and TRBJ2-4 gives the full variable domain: EPEVTQTPSHQVTQMGQEVILRCVPISNHLYFYWYRQILGQKVEFLVSFYNNEISEKSEIFDDQFSVERPDGSNFTLKIRSTKLEDSAMYFCASMPGEAKNIQYFGAGTRLSVL.